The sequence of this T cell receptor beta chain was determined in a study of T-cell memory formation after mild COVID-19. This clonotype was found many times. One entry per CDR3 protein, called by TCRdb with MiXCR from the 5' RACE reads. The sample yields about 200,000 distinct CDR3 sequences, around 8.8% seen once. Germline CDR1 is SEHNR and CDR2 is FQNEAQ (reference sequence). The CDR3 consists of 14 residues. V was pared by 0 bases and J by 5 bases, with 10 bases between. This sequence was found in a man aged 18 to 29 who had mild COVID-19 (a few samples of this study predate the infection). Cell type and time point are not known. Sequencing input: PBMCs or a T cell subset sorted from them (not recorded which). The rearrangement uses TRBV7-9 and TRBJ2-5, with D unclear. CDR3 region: CASSLAKARETQYF. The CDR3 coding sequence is TGTGCCAGCAGCTTAGCGAAGGCGCGGGAGACCCAGTACTTC.